This T cell receptor (beta chain) was sequenced during a study of T cell changes during pregnancy in multiple sclerosis (dated by TCRdb to the late 2010s). In the study overall: The study looked at changes in the T cell repertoire across pregnancy in women with multiple sclerosis.

On this clone: Its antigen has not been determined. Base qualities are not provided; no much larger clone lies one nucleotide away.

Libraries came from the immunoSEQ multiplex PCR assay. What TCRdb holds here is the immuneACCESS table cut down to in-frame rearrangements. Part of the clones is not present; checked against another copy, under half of the missing clones reflect an unresolved V gene, and the others are unexplained. The sample yields around 38,000 clones; 85% to 95% were counted once. About 0.45% of the sample belongs to the ten largest clones. CDR1 and CDR2 (SNHLY, FYNNEI) derive from the germline V gene. V drops 2 bases and J drops 6 bases, leaving 11 bases in between. The CDR3 numbers 14 residues from cysteine through phenylalanine. Only the CDR3 DNA stays, 42 bases, in frame from base 1.

The clonotype comes from a female donor in good health, enrolled as a control in a pregnancy study. The V and J genes are TRBV2 and TRBJ1-5; a confident D gene designation cannot be given. The source was CD4+ T cells from peripheral blood mononuclear cells, collected in the third trimester of pregnancy. The nucleotide sequence reads as follows: TGTGCCAGCAGTGAAACGGGTTCTGGTCAGCCCCAGCATTTT. It translates as CASSETGSGQPQHF. The full variable domain, completed from the reference TRBV2 and TRBJ1-5 proteins outside the CDR3, reads EPEVTQTPSHQVTQMGQEVILRCVPISNHLYFYWYRQILGQKVEFLVSFYNNEISEKSEIFDDQFSVERPDGSNFTLKIRSTKLEDSAMYFCASSETGSGQPQHFGDGTRLSIL.